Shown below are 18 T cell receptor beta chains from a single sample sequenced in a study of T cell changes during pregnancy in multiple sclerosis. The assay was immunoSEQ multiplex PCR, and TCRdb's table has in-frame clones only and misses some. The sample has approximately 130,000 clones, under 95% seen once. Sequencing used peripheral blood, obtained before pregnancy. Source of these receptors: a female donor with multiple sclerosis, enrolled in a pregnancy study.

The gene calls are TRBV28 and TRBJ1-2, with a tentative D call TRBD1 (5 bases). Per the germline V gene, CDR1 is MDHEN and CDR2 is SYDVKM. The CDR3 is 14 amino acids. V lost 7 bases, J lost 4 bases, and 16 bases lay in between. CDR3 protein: CASTPPGELYGYTF. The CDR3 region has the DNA TGTGCCAGCACCCCTCCGGGGGAACTCTATGGCTACACCTTC.

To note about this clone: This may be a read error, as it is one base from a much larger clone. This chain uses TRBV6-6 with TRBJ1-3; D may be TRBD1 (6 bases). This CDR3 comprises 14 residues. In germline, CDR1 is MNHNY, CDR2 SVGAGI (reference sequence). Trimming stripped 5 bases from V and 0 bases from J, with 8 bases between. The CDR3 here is CASSRTVSGNTIYF. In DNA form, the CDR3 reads TGTGCCAGCAGTCGGACAGTCTCTGGAAACACCATATATTTT.

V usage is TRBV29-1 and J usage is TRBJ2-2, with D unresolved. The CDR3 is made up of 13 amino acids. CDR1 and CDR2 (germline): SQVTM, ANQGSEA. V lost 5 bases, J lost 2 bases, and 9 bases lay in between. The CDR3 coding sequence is TGCAGCGTTTCCCCCACAAACACCGGGGAGCTGTTTTTT. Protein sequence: CSVSPTNTGELFF.

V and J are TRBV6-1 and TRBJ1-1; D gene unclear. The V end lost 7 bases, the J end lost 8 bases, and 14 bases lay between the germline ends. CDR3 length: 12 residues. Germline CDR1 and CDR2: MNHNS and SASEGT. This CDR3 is CASIINTGEAFF. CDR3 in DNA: TGTGCCAGCATAATAAACACGGGGGAAGCTTTCTTT.

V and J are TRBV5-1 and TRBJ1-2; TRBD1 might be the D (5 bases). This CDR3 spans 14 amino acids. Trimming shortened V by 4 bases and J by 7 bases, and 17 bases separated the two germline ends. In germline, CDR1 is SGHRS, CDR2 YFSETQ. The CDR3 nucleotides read TGCGCCAGCAGCCCCAGCGGGACCGCTTTTGGCTACACCTTC. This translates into CASSPSGTAFGYTF.

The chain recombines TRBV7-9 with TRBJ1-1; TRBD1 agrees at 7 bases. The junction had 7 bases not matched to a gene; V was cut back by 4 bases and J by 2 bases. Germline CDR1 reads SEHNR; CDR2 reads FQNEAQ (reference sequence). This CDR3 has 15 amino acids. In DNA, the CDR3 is TGTGCCAGCAGCTCCCGGGACAGCCCCAACACTGAAGCTTTCTTT. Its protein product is CASSSRDSPNTEAFF.

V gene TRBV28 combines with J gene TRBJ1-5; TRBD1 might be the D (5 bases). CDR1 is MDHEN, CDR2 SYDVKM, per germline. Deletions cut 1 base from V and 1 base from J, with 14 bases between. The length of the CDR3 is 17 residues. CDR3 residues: CASSLLSGGVSNQPQHF. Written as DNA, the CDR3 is TGTGCCAGCAGTTTATTGTCGGGAGGGGTCAGCAATCAGCCCCAGCATTTT.

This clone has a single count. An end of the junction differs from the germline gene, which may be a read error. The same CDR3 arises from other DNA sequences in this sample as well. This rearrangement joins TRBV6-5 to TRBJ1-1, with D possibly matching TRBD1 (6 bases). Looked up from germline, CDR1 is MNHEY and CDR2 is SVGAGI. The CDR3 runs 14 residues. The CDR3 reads CASRKQGMNTEAFF. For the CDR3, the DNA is TGTGCCAGCAGGAAACAGGGTATGAACACTGAAGCTTTTTTT.

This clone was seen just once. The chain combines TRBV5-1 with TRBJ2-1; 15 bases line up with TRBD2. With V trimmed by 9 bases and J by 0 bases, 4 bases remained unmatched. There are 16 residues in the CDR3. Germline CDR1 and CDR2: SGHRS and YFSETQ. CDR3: CATGLAGGTSYNEQFF. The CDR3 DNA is TGCGCCACCGGACTAGCGGGGGGGACCTCCTACAATGAGCAGTTCTTC. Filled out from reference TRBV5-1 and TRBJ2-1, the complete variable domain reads KAGVTQTPRYLIKTRGQQVTLSCSPISGHRSVSWYQQTPGQGLQFLFEYFSETQRNKGNFPGRFSGRQFSNSRSEMNVSTLELGDSALYLCATGLAGGTSYNEQFFGPGTRLTVL.

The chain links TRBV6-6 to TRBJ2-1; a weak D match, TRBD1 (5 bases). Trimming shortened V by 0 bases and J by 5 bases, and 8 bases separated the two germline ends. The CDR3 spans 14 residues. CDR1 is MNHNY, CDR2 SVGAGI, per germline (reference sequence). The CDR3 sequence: CASSYSGADNEQFF. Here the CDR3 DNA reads TGTGCCAGCAGTTACTCAGGGGCCGACAATGAGCAGTTCTTC.

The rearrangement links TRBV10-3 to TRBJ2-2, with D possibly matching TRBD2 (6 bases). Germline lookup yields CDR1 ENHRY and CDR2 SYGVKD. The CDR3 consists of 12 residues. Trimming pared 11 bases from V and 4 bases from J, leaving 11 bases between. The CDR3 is CASSEGTGELFF. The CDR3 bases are TGTGCCTCCTCGGAGGGCACCGGGGAGCTGTTTTTT.

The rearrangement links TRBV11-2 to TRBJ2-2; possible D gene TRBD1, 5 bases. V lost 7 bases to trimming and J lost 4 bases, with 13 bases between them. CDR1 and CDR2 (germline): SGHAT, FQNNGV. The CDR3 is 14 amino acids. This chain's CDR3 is CASTQPQVTGELFF. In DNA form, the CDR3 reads TGTGCCAGCACCCAGCCACAGGTCACCGGGGAGCTGTTTTTT.

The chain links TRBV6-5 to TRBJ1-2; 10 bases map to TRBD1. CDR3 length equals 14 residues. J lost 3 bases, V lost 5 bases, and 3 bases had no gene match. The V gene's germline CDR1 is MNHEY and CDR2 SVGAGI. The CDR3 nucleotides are TGTGCCAGCAGTCCGGGACAGGGGCACTATGGCTACACCTTC. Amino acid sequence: CASSPGQGHYGYTF.

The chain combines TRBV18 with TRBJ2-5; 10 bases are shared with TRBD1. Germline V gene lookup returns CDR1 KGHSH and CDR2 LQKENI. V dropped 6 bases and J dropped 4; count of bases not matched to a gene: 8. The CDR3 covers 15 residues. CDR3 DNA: TGTGCCAGCTCCCTAATGACAGGGGGCTTAGAGACCCAGTACTTC. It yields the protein CASSLMTGGLETQYF.

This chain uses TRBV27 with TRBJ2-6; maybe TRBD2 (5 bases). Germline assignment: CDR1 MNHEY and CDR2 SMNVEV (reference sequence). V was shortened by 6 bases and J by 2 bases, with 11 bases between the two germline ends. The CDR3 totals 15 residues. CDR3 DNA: TGTGCCAGCAGGGAGGCGAGGACTGGGGCCAACGTCCTGACTTTC. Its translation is CASREARTGANVLTF.

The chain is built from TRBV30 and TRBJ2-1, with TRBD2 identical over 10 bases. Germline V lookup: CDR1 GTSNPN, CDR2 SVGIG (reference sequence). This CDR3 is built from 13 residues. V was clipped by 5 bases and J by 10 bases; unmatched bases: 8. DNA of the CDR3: TGTGCCTGGGAGCGGGGGGGAGCGAGGGAGCAGTTCTTC. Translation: CAWERGGAREQFF.

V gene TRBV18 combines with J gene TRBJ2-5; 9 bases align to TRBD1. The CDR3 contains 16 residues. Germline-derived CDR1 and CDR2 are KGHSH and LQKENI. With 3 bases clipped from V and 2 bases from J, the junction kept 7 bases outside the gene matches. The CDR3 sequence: CASSPLGTGSQETQYF. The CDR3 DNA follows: TGTGCCAGCTCACCCCTCGGGACAGGGAGTCAAGAGACCCAGTACTTC. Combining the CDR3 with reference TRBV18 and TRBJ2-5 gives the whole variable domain NAGVMQNPRHLVRRRGQEARLRCSPMKGHSHVYWYRQLPEEGLKFMVYLQKENIIDESGMPKERFSAEFPKEGPSILRIQQVVRGDSAAYFCASSPLGTGSQETQYFGPGTRLLVL.

CDR3 loop: CASRGMGVETQYF. In nucleotides, the CDR3 is TGTGCCAGCAGGGGAATGGGAGTGGAGACCCAGTACTTC. The V call is TRBV27, the J call TRBJ2-5; tentatively, D is TRBD2 (5 bases). CDR3 size: 13 residues. The V gene lost 6 bases and the J gene lost 5 bases, with 13 bases spanning the gap. Germline-derived CDR1 and CDR2 are MNHEY and SMNVEV (reference sequence).